Shown below are 30 T cell receptor beta chains from a single sample sequenced in a study of T cells after yellow fever vaccination. In TCRdb, the 5' RACE reads were re-called with MiXCR into one record per CDR3 protein. The table lists 550,000 or so distinct CDR3 sequences, 15% to 20% of them singletons, with 14% in the top ten. Material: PBMCs, obtained 15 days after the yellow fever booster vaccination. The origin of the receptors is a man aged 25-45 years who received the YFV17D yellow fever vaccine.

The chain couples TRBV4-3 to TRBJ2-5; D unclear. Germline CDR1 LGHNA, CDR2 YSLEER. Trimming took 0 bases from V and 3 from J, leaving 14 bases between them. CDR3 size: 16 residues. CDR3 nucleotides: TGCGCCAGCAGCCAAGAGTTGAAGGGTCTCGAAGAGACCCAGTACTTC. Amino acid sequence: CASSQELKGLEETQYF.

This clonotype was detected a few times. The rearrangement joins TRBV29-1 to TRBJ1-2; 8 nucleotides match TRBD1. Germline V gene lookup returns CDR1 SQVTM and CDR2 ANQGSEA. V lost 7 bases and J lost 0; bases outside the gene matches: 4. This CDR3 is 13 amino acids long. CDR3 amino acids: CSAGQGTNYGYTF. In DNA form, the CDR3 reads TGCAGCGCTGGACAGGGCACTAACTATGGCTACACCTTC.

The sample holds a few counts of this clonotype. The chain is built from TRBV5-1 and TRBJ2-5; D is unresolved. Trimming took off 2 bases at V and 1 base at J, with 15 bases between the two ends. The germline V gene has CDR1 SGHRS and CDR2 YFSETQ. The CDR3 has 16 residues. The DNA of the CDR3 is TGCGCCAGCAGCTTCGCCGAGGTCTGGGGCCAAGAGACCCAGTACTTC. Protein sequence: CASSFAEVWGQETQYF.

This clonotype was seen a handful of times. The chain is built from TRBV5-1 and TRBJ2-1; D tentatively fits TRBD1 or TRBD2 (6 bases each). From germline, CDR1 is SGHRS and CDR2 YFSETQ. The CDR3 totals 17 residues. V dropped 0 bases and J dropped 0 bases, with 13 bases sitting between them. The CDR3 DNA follows: TGCGCCAGCAGCTTGGACGTCGCGGGACACTCCTACAATGAGCAGTTCTTC. Its translation is CASSLDVAGHSYNEQFF.

J is TRBJ2-3 and V is TRBV12-3 or TRBV12-4; D is uncertain. Trimming cost V 4 bases and J 3 bases, with 11 bases left between them. The CDR3 spans 14 residues. For the CDR3, the DNA is TGTGCCAGCAGTTCGGTCGTAGGGACAGATACGCAGTATTTT. Protein: CASSSVVGTDTQYF.

This clonotype was recorded a few times. V usage is TRBV28 and J usage is TRBJ2-5, with 10 bases matching TRBD1. The CDR3 runs 14 residues. Germline V gene sequence: CDR1 MDHEN, CDR2 SYDVKM. V lost 5 bases, J lost 5 bases, and 5 bases stayed unmatched. Here the CDR3 reads CASSLDRGHETQYF. The CDR3 bases are TGTGCCAGCAGTCTAGACAGGGGGCATGAGACCCAGTACTTC.

This clonotype has only a few counts. The rearrangement uses TRBV5-1 and TRBJ1-1; D is unresolved. Trimming cost V 0 bases and J 2 bases, with 11 bases left between them. Per germline, CDR1 SGHRS and CDR2 YFSETQ. The CDR3 is 15 amino acids. The CDR3 sequence is CASSLVIQSNTEAFF. The CDR3 DNA reads as TGCGCCAGCAGCTTGGTTATACAGTCCAACACTGAAGCTTTCTTT.

This clonotype came up a few times. V gene TRBV11-2 combines with J gene TRBJ2-2; D not resolved. This CDR3 contains 15 residues. Trimming took 3 bases from V and 4 from J, leaving 12 bases between them. The germline CDR1 and CDR2 sequences are SGHAT and FQNNGV. The CDR3 bases are TGTGCCAGCAGCTTGAGGACCGCGTTCACCGGGGAGCTGTTTTTT. Encoded protein: CASSLRTAFTGELFF.

The chain joins TRBV11-1 to TRBJ2-2; D possibly corresponds to TRBD2 (6 bases). Trimming took off 4 bases at V and 9 bases at J, with 12 bases between the two ends. The CDR3 loop spans 13 amino acids. Germline V gene lookup returns CDR1 SGHAT and CDR2 FQDESV (reference sequence). CDR3 region: CASSSGTFRELFF. The CDR3 coding sequence is TGTGCCAGCAGCTCCGGGACTTTTCGGGAGCTGTTTTTT.

V usage is TRBV27 and J usage is TRBJ2-1; 10 nucleotides match TRBD2. Germline CDR1 is MNHEY and CDR2 is SMNVEV (reference sequence). The J segment lost 7 bases and the V segment lost 10 bases, leaving 16 bases of the junction unmatched. CDR3 length equals 16 residues. CDR3 loop: CATSSQREGRGNEQFF. Here the CDR3 DNA reads TGTGCCACCTCTTCCCAGCGGGAGGGCCGGGGGAATGAGCAGTTCTTC.

This chain links TRBV19 with TRBJ2-6, with 7 nucleotides matching TRBD1. The CDR3 runs to 13 residues. Looked up from germline, CDR1 is LNHDA and CDR2 is SQIVND (reference sequence). J gave up 2 bases and V 10 bases, and 2 bases lay outside the gene matches. The CDR3 loop reads CATGTAGANVLTF. DNA of the CDR3: TGTGCCACCGGGACAGCTGGGGCCAACGTCCTGACTTTC.

The gene calls are TRBV12-3 or TRBV12-4 and TRBJ2-7; 10 nucleotides line up with TRBD2. V shed 1 base and J 4 bases; nucleotides not matched to a gene: 4. This CDR3 is built from 15 residues. CDR3 in DNA: TGTGCCAGCAGTTTAGAAGCTAGCGGGAGATACGAGCAGTACTTC. This gives the protein CASSLEASGRYEQYF.

This clonotype occurred a few times. CDR3 sequence: CSARDVLTGSYEQYF. The CDR3 DNA sequence: TGCAGTGCTAGAGACGTTTTGACAGGATCCTACGAGCAGTACTTC. J is TRBJ2-7 and V is TRBV20-1; D is possibly TRBD1 (6 bases). The germline CDR1 and CDR2 sequences are DFQATT and SNEGSKA (reference sequence). V shed 0 bases and J shed 1 base, with 13 bases lying between them. CDR3 size: 15 residues.

This clonotype was observed at least ten times. The CDR3 nucleotides are TGTGCCAGCAGCTTCCCAGGGACAGAGACCCAGTACTTC. It yields the protein CASSFPGTETQYF. The chain is built from TRBV5-6 and TRBJ2-5; the D gene could be TRBD1 or TRBD2 (5 bases each). The CDR3 runs 13 residues. Germline-derived CDR1 and CDR2 are SGHDT and YYEEEE. Trimming cost V 2 bases and J 4 bases, with 9 bases left between them.

This chain joins TRBV7-9 and TRBJ2-1; D possibly corresponds to TRBD1 (5 bases). Germline CDR1 and CDR2: SEHNR and FQNEAQ (reference sequence). Trimming pared 5 bases from V and 7 bases from J, leaving 12 bases between. This CDR3 comprises 13 residues. The CDR3 spells CASSAIGANEQFF. CDR3 DNA sequence: TGTGCCAGCAGCGCCATAGGGGCGAATGAGCAGTTCTTC.

The table lists this clonotype with a few counts. J is TRBJ2-3 and V is TRBV28, with 13 bases that match TRBD2. V was clipped by 6 bases and J by 3 bases; unmatched bases: 6. The CDR3 covers 16 residues. CDR1 and CDR2 from the germline V gene are MDHEN and SYDVKM. CDR3 in DNA: TGTGCCAGCAGCGAAACTAGCGGGAGGGTGACAGATACGCAGTATTTT. Protein: CASSETSGRVTDTQYF.

This clonotype appeared a few times. The V call is TRBV29-1, the J call TRBJ2-7; possible D gene TRBD1, 6 bases. V lost 3 bases, J lost 6 bases, and 9 bases lay in between. The CDR3 sequence is 11 residues long. Germline-derived CDR1 and CDR2 are SQVTM and ANQGSEA. The CDR3 DNA sequence: TGCAGCGTTGATCAACAGGGCGAGCAGTACTTC. It codes for CSVDQQGEQYF.

This clonotype was counted only a few times. The rearrangement joins TRBV4-3 to TRBJ2-7; TRBD2 matches 7 bases. Unmatched junction bases numbered 5, after V lost 1 base and J lost 2 bases. The germline gives CDR1 LGHNA, CDR2 YSLEER. This CDR3 region has 15 residues. CDR3 nucleotide sequence: TGCGCCAGCAGCCAAGGTGCAAGCGGGGCCTACGAGCAGTACTTC. Residues: CASSQGASGAYEQYF.

In its sample, this clonotype was seen a few times. V usage is TRBV6-5 and J usage is TRBJ2-7, with D unclear. V was pared by 4 bases and J by 2 bases, with 15 bases between. This CDR3 has 15 amino acids. Per germline, CDR1 MNHEY and CDR2 SVGAGI. CDR3 in amino acids: CASSFHFGDTYEQYF. The CDR3, as DNA: TGTGCCAGCAGTTTCCATTTTGGAGACACCTACGAGCAGTACTTC.

This clonotype was observed a handful of times. The chain joins TRBV29-1 to TRBJ2-3; TRBD2 matches at 8 bases. With 4 bases clipped from V and 4 bases from J, the junction kept 7 bases outside the gene matches. CDR3 size: 14 residues. In germline, CDR1 is SQVTM, CDR2 ANQGSEA. The CDR3, as DNA: TGCAGCGTTGGAGGTAGCGGGATGGCAGATACGCAGTATTTT. Protein product: CSVGGSGMADTQYF.

The chain joins TRBV20-1 to TRBJ1-4; weak D call: TRBD1 (5 bases). The germline V and J ends were trimmed by 3 bases and 5 bases, with 13 bases remaining between them. Looked up from germline, CDR1 is DFQATT and CDR2 is SNEGSKA (reference sequence). CDR3 length equals 14 residues. The CDR3 protein is CSASRGVRNEKLFF. CDR3 bases: TGCAGTGCTAGTCGGGGGGTACGGAATGAAAAACTGTTTTTT.

In this sample, this clonotype turned up a few times. The chain uses TRBV28 and TRBJ1-2, with TRBD1 matching 9 bases. V was pared by 5 bases and J by 10 bases, with 14 bases of the junction left unmatched. The CDR3 consists of 15 residues. Looked up from germline, CDR1 is MDHEN and CDR2 is SYDVKM. For the CDR3, the DNA is TGTGCCAGCAGTCCAACCGCTGACAGGGGGATGGACTACACCTTC. It yields the protein CASSPTADRGMDYTF.

This clonotype turned up a few times. V gene TRBV7-2 combines with J gene TRBJ2-5; D gene ambiguous. This CDR3 comprises 13 residues. Looked up from germline, CDR1 is SGHTA and CDR2 is FQGNSA. Between the trimmed V and J ends, which lost 4 bases and 3 bases, there was a span of 9 bases. The CDR3 reads CASSSRTEETQYF. CDR3 DNA sequence: TGTGCCAGCAGCTCTAGGACGGAAGAGACCCAGTACTTC.

This clonotype was detected only a few times. V gene TRBV19 combines with J gene TRBJ2-1; D is undetermined. Germline CDR1 is LNHDA and CDR2 is SQIVND (reference sequence). CDR3 length: 14 amino acids. Trimming shortened V by 6 bases and J by 6 bases, and 15 bases separated the two germline ends. The CDR3 sequence: CASSGLGGGNEQFF. The CDR3 nucleotides read TGTGCCAGTAGCGGATTGGGCGGCGGCAATGAGCAGTTCTTC. Supplemented by reference TRBV19 and TRBJ2-1, the full variable domain reads DGGITQSPKYLFRKEGQNVTLSCEQNLNHDAMYWYRQDPGQGLRLIYYSQIVNDFQKGDIAEGYSVSREKKESFPLTVTSAQKNPTAFYLCASSGLGGGNEQFFGPGTRLTVL.

Here the CDR3 DNA reads TGTGCCAGCAGTGAACCAGGGGGTAGGAAGACCCAGTACTTC. The encoded protein is CASSEPGGRKTQYF. The J gene is TRBJ2-5, the V gene TRBV25-1; 7 bases line up with TRBD1. This CDR3 has 14 amino acids. V was clipped by 2 bases and J by 6 bases; unmatched bases: 6. The germline V gene encodes CDR1 MGHDK and CDR2 SYGVNS.

The rearrangement joins TRBV10-1 to TRBJ2-3; D not certain. Trimming removed 4 bases at V and 2 bases at J, with 10 bases between. Germline V CDR1 and CDR2: WNHNN, SYGVQD (reference sequence). The CDR3 spans 14 residues. The CDR3: CASSGGRPTDTQYF. DNA of the CDR3: TGCGCCAGCAGTGGTGGGCGACCCACAGATACGCAGTATTTT.

This clonotype was counted only a few times. The rearrangement links TRBV27 to TRBJ2-5; D remains ambiguous. The CDR3 spans 14 residues. V gave up 5 bases and J gave up 0 bases, with 10 bases separating them. The germline gives CDR1 MNHEY, CDR2 SMNVEV (reference sequence). The CDR3 coding sequence is TGTGCCAGCAGTCATAGACAAGACCAAGAGACCCAGTACTTC. Its translation: CASSHRQDQETQYF.

This clonotype was seen only a few times. The V call is TRBV20-1, the J call TRBJ2-7; no clear D gene. This CDR3 contains 11 residues. Germline values: CDR1 DFQATT, CDR2 SNEGSKA (reference sequence). Deletions cut 7 bases from V and 4 bases from J, with 11 bases between. This CDR3 is CSGQYPYEQYF. CDR3 DNA: TGCAGTGGGCAGTACCCGTACGAGCAGTACTTC.

This chain connects TRBV28 to TRBJ2-4, with no clear D. The germline V and J ends were trimmed by 6 bases and 0 bases, with 15 bases remaining between them. This CDR3 is 16 amino acids long. The germline CDR1 and CDR2 sequences are MDHEN and SYDVKM. The CDR3, as DNA: TGTGCCAGCAGCCCACTTGGAGAGTTAGCCAAAAACATTCAGTACTTC. This translates into CASSPLGELAKNIQYF.

The table lists this clonotype with a few counts. The CDR3 DNA sequence: TGCGCCAGCAGCCAACAGGGGGTTTGGTCCTACAATGAGCAGTTCTTC. It specifies CASSQQGVWSYNEQFF. J is TRBJ2-1 and V is TRBV5-1, with 8 bases that match TRBD1. V dropped 4 bases and J dropped 1; count of bases not matched to a gene: 7. CDR3 length equals 16 residues. Germline CDR1 is SGHRS and CDR2 is YFSETQ. Full variable domain (outside the CDR3, taken from reference TRBV5-1 and TRBJ2-1): KAGVTQTPRYLIKTRGQQVTLSCSPISGHRSVSWYQQTPGQGLQFLFEYFSETQRNKGNFPGRFSGRQFSNSRSEMNVSTLELGDSALYLCASSQQGVWSYNEQFFGPGTRLTVL.